This is a list of T cell receptor beta chains from one sample in a study of blood T cell repertoires in COVID-19. Here immunoSEQ multiplex PCR was the method, and the copy in TCRdb shows in-frame clones only, minus some. The table has about 100,000 clones, about 84% seen once. Sequenced sample: peripheral blood. The receptors derive from a human donor in a cohort sampled during active COVID-19. Both conserved end residues are trimmed from each CDR3. D genes are given only for firm matches.

v_gene: TRBV4-3
d_gene: NA
CDR3aa: ASSRETSQETQY

v_gene: TRBV7-9
d_gene: TRBD1
CDR3aa: ASSLLTGGKDEQY

v_gene: TRBV5-4
d_gene: TRBD2
CDR3aa: ASSGTSDKTTYEQY

v_gene: TRBV3-1/TRBV3-2
d_gene: TRBD1
CDR3aa: ASSSRDRASAYGYT

v_gene: TRBV5-6
d_gene: TRBD1
CDR3aa: ASSFPGQAQTEAF

v_gene: TRBV21-1
d_gene: NA
CDR3aa: ASSAGLRADTQY

v_gene: TRBV5-1
d_gene: TRBD1
CDR3aa: ASSWDSSYEQY

v_gene: TRBV5-3
d_gene: TRBD1
CDR3aa: ARSDGQVGLIYGYT

v_gene: TRBV19
d_gene: TRBD1
CDR3aa: ASAPTGQGRDEQF

v_gene: TRBV9
d_gene: TRBD1
CDR3aa: ASSARDRNTDTQY

v_gene: TRBV5-8
d_gene: TRBD1
CDR3aa: ASSRGQGPYEQY

v_gene: TRBV5-1
d_gene: NA
CDR3aa: ASSLYADSNTEAF

v_gene: TRBV10-3
d_gene: TRBD2
CDR3aa: AISETLAGPKTHEQF

v_gene: TRBV18
d_gene: TRBD1
CDR3aa: ASSPLPQGALHYGYT

v_gene: TRBV6-2/TRBV6-3
d_gene: TRBD2
CDR3aa: ASSYTRAGGPDTQY

v_gene: TRBV5-6
d_gene: TRBD1
CDR3aa: ASSLWDRARSYEQY

v_gene: TRBV15
d_gene: NA
CDR3aa: ATSSYNNEKLF

v_gene: TRBV7-2
d_gene: NA
CDR3aa: ASSAPGRGPSGANVLT

v_gene: TRBV3-1/TRBV3-2
d_gene: NA
CDR3aa: ASSPGRRGLSGANVLT